What follows describes a single T cell receptor (beta chain). Its antigen is undetermined. The PCR ran on 60 Vbeta and 13 Jbeta primers. Only in-frame clones appear in the TCRdb table, and some are missing; sequencing was by immunoSEQ multiplex PCR. The data hold about 85,000 clones, with 77% observed a single time. Trimming pared 0 bases from V and 3 bases from J, leaving 15 bases between. The CDR3 has 16 amino acids. CDR1 LGHNA and CDR2 YSLEER come from the germline V gene. This specimen belongs to a study of cytomegalovirus exposure and HLA in healthy donors. Study-level findings and limits: Productive rates of about 87% or about 30% were seen for most TCR beta V segments in an earlier analysis. Another analysis was done later, and it associated roughly 15,000 TCR beta sequences with HLA alleles at 0.05 false discovery rate. For most TCR sequences rarity was the rule, although some public TCRs occurred in many donors.

The origin of this receptor is a boy under 18 in good health and CMV-seronegative. Sequences were obtained from PBMCs. The chain recombines TRBV4-3 with TRBJ2-7; D perhaps matches TRBD2 (6 bases). This CDR3 reads CASSQELAQSSYEQYF. CDR3 coding DNA: TGCGCCAGCAGCCAAGAACTAGCACAGTCTAGCTACGAGCAGTACTTC.